The text below deals with one T cell receptor (beta chain). Reverse transcription used about 0.5 to 1 ug RNA and random hexamers. Across 54 Vbeta and 13 Jbeta, TCR beta CDR3 was amplified with immunoSEQ multiplex PCR. TCRdb re-called the immunoSEQ multiplex PCR reads with MiXCR, one entry per CDR3 protein. Altogether some 300,000 distinct CDR3 sequences are present, over 75% being singletons, with the ten largest covering roughly 0.21%. The entry originates in a study of CD8 T cells in Susac syndrome. CDR1 is LGHNA and CDR2 is YNFKEQ in the germline V gene. The CDR3 spans 15 residues. The ends were cut back, 0 bases at V and 7 bases at J, with 13 bases in the middle.

The chain recombines TRBV4-2 with TRBJ1-5, with no clear D. This TCR was sampled from a human donor with multiple sclerosis. The sequenced sample consisted of CD8+ T cells from PBMCs. The CDR3 nucleotides are TGTGCCAGCAGCCAAGATCTTTGGGGTGCCCAGCCCCAGCATTTT. Translating it yields CASSQDLWGAQPQHF.